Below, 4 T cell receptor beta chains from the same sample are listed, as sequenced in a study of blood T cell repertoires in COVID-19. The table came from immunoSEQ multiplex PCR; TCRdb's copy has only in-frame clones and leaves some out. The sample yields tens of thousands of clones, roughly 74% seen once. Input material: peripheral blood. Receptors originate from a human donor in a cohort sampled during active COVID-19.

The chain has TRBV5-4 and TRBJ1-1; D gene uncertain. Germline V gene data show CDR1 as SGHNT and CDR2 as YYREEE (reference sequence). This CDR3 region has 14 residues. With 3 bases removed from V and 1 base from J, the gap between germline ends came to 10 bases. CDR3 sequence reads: CASSSRGRNTEAFF. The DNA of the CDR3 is TGTGCCAGCAGCTCCCGCGGGAGGAACACTGAAGCTTTCTTT.

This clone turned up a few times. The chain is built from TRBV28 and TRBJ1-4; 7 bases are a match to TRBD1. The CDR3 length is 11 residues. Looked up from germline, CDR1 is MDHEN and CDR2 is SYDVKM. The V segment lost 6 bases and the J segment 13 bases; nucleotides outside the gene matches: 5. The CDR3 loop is CASSRQGPLFF. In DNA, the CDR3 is TGTGCCAGCAGCCGACAGGGACCACTGTTTTTT.

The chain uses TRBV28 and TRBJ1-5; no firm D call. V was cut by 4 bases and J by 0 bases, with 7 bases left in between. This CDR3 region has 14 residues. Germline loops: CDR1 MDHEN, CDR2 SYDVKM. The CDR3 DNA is TGTGCCAGCAGTTCGGCAGGTAGCAATCAGCCCCAGCATTTT. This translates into CASSSAGSNQPQHF.

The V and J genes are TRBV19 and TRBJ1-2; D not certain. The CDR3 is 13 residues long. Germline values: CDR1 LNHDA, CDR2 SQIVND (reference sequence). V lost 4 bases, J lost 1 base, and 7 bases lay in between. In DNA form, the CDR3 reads TGTGCCAGTAGTAAGCAGGATAACTATGGCTACACCTTC. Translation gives CASSKQDNYGYTF.